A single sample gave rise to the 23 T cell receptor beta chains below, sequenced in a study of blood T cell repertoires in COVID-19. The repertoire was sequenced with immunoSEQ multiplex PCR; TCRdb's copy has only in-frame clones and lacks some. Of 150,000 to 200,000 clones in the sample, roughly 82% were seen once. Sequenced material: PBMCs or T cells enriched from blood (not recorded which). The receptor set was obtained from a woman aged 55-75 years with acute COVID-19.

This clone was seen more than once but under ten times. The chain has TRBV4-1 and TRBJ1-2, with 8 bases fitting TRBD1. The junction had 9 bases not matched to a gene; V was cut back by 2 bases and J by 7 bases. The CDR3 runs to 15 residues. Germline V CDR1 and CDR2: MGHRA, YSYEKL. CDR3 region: CASSQPDRESAGYTF. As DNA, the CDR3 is TGCGCCAGCAGCCAACCGGACAGGGAATCAGCTGGCTACACCTTC.

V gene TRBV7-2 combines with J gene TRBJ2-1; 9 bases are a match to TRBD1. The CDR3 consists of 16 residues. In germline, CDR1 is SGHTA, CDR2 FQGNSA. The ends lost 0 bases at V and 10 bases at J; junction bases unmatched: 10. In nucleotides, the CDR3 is TGTGCCAGCAGCTTAGCGTCAGGACAGGGGAATAACGAGCAGTTCTTC. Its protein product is CASSLASGQGNNEQFF.

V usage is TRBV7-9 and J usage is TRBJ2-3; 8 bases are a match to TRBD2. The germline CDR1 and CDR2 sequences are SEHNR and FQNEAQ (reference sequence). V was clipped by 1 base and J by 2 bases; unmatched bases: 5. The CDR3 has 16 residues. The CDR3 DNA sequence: TGTGCCAGCAGCTTAGGGATTAGCGGGGTCACAGATACGCAGTATTTT. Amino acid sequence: CASSLGISGVTDTQYF.

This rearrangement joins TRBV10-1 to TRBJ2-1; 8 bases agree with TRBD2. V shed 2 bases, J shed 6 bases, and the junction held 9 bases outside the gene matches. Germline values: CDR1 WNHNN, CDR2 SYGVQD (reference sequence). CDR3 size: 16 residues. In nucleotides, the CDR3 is TGCGCCAGCAGTGAGGGGGCGGGGGGCCGACCCAATGAGCAGTTCTTC. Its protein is CASSEGAGGRPNEQFF.

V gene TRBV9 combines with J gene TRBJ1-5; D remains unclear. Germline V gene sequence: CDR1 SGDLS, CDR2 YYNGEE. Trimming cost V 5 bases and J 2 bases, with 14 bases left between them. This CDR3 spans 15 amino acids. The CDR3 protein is CASRFRGWGNQPQHF. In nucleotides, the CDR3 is TGTGCCAGCAGGTTCCGGGGTTGGGGCAATCAGCCCCAGCATTTT.

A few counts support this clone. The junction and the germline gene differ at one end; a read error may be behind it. CDR3 bases: TGTGCCAGCAGCGAAGCCCCCCAAAACGAGCAGTACTTC. Amino acid sequence: CASSEAPQNEQYF. The chain links TRBV2 to TRBJ2-7; D not resolved. The CDR3 has 13 residues. The germline gives CDR1 SNHLY, CDR2 FYNNEI. Full variable domain (missing parts from reference TRBV2 and TRBJ2-7): EPEVTQTPSHQVTQMGQEVILRCVPISNHLYFYWYRQILGQKVEFLVSFYNNEISEKSEIFDDQFSVERPDGSNFTLKIRSTKLEDSAMYFCASSEAPQNEQYFGPGTRLTVT.

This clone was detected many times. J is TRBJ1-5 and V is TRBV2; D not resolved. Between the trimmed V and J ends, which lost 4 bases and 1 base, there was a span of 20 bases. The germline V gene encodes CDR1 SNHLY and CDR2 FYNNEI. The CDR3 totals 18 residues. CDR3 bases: TGTGCCAGCAGTGTCTCCCGGTTTCGCTCATGGAGCAATCAGCCCCAGCATTTT. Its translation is CASSVSRFRSWSNQPQHF.

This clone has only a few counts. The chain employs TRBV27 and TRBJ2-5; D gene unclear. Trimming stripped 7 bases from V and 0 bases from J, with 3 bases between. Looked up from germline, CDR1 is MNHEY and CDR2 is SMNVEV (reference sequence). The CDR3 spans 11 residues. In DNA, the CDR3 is TGTGCCAGCACTAACCAAGAGACCCAGTACTTC. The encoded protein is CASTNQETQYF.

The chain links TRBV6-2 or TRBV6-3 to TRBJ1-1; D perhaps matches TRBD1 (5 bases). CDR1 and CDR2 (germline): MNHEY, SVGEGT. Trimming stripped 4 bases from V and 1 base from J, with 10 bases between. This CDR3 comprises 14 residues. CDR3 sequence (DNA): TGTGCCAGCAGTTTTACGACAGCGAACACTGAAGCTTTCTTT. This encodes CASSFTTANTEAFF.

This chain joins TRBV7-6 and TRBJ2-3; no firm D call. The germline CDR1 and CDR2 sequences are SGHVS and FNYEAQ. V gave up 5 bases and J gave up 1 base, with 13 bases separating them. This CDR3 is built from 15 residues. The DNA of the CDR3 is TGTGCCAGCAGCCTTAAACAGCCAGGCACAGATACGCAGTATTTT. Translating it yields CASSLKQPGTDTQYF.

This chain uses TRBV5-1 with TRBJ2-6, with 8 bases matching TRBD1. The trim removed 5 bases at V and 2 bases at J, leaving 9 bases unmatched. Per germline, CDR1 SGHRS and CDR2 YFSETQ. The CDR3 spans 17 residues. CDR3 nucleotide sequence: TGCGCCAGCAGGACCAGGACAGGGAAGACTGGGGCCAACGTCCTGACTTTC. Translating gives CASRTRTGKTGANVLTF. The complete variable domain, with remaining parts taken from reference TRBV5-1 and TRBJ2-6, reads KAGVTQTPRYLIKTRGQQVTLSCSPISGHRSVSWYQQTPGQGLQFLFEYFSETQRNKGNFPGRFSGRQFSNSRSEMNVSTLELGDSALYLCASRTRTGKTGANVLTFGAGSRLTVL.

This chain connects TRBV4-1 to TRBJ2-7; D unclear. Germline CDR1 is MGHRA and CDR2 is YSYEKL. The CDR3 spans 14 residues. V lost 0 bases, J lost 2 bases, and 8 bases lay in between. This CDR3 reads CASSQDQATYEQYF. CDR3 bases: TGCGCCAGCAGCCAAGACCAGGCCACCTACGAGCAGTACTTC.

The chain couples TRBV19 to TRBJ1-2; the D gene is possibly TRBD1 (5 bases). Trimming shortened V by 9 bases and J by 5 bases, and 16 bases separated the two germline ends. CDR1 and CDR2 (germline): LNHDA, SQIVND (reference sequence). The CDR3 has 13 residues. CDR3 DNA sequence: TGTGCCAGCGTCGACAGACAACGTTATGGCTACACCTTC. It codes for CASVDRQRYGYTF.

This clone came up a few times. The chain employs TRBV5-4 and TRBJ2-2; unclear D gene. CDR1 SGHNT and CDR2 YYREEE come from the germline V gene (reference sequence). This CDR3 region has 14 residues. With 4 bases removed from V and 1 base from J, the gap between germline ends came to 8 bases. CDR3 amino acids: CASSDRRNTGELFF. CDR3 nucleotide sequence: TGTGCCAGCAGCGATCGGAGGAACACCGGGGAGCTGTTTTTT.

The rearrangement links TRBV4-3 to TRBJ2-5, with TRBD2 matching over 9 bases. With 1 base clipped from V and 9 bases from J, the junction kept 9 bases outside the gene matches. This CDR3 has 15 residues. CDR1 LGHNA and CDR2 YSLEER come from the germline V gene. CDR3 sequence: CASSQVLGGGRAQYF. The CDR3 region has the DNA TGCGCCAGCAGCCAAGTGTTAGGGGGCGGGAGGGCCCAGTACTTC.

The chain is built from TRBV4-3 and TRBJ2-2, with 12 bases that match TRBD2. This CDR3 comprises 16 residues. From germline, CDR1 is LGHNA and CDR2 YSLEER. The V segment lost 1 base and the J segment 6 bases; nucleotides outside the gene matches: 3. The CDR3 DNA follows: TGCGCCAGCAGCCAAGCATCTAGCGGGGGGGCCGGGGAGCTGTTTTTT. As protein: CASSQASSGGAGELFF.

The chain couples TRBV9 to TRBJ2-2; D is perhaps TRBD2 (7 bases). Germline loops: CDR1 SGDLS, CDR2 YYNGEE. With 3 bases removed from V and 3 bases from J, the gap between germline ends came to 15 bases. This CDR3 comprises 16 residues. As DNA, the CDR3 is TGTGCCAGCAGCGCAGAAGGGGGGGTTGACACCGGGGAGCTGTTTTTT. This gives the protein CASSAEGGVDTGELFF.

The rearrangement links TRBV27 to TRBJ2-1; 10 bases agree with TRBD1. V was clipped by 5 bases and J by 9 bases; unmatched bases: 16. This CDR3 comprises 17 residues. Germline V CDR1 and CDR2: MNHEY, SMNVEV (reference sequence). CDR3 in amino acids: CASSPDRDRGPLGEQFF. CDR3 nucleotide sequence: TGTGCCAGCAGTCCCGACCGGGACAGGGGACCCCTCGGTGAGCAGTTCTTC.

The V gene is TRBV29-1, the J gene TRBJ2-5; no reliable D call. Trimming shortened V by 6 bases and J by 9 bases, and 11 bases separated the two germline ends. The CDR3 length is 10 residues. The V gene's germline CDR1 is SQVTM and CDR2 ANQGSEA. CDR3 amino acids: CSVSLRAQYF. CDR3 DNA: TGCAGCGTCAGTCTCCGGGCCCAGTACTTC.

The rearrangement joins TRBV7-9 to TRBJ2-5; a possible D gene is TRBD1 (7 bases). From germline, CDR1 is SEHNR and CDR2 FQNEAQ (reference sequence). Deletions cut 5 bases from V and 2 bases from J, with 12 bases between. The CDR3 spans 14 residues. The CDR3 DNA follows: TGTGCCAGCAGCCATCAGGGGGGTCAAGAGACCCAGTACTTC. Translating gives CASSHQGGQETQYF.

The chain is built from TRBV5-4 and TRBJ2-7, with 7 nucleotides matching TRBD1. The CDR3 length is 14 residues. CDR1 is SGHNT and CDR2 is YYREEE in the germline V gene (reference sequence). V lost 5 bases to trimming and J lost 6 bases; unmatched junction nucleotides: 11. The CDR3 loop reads CASSVQGTMAEQYF. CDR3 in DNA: TGTGCCAGCAGTGTACAGGGGACAATGGCCGAGCAGTACTTC.

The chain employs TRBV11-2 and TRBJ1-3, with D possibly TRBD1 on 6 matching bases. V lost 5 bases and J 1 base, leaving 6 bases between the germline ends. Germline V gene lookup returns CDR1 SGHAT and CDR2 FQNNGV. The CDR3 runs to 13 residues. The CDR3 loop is CASSRGSGNTIYF. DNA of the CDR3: TGTGCCAGCAGCAGGGGGTCTGGAAACACCATATATTTT.

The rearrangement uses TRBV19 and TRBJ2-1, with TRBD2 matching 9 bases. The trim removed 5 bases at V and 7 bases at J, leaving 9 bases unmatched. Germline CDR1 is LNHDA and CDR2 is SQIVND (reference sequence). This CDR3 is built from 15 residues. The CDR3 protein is CASSYGGGGKNEQFF. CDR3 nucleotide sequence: TGTGCCAGTAGTTACGGCGGGGGGGGAAAGAATGAGCAGTTCTTC.